A single TCR beta chain is shown here with its context. The entry originates in a study of Ad26.COV2.S vaccination and SARS-CoV-2 variants. The protocol was immunoSEQ multiplex PCR, while the TCRdb copy is restricted to in-frame clones and leaves out a portion. The data contain about 320,000 clones, about 82% of them singletons. The treatment here: some 20 received Ad26.COV2.S at low or high dose, single or two shots; a few received placebo; per-sample allocation not given. Day 63 following the first vaccine or placebo injection was when the samples were taken. The CDR3 is made up of 13 amino acids. CDR1 MNHEY and CDR2 SVGAGI come from the germline V gene. Trimming took 7 bases from V and 4 from J, leaving 13 bases between them.

Sample: peripheral blood, taken in a trial of Ad26.COV2.S vaccine versus placebo. This receptor was obtained from a person aged 18-60 years who received the Ad26.COV2.S COVID-19 vaccine or a placebo. The chain joins TRBV6-5 to TRBJ1-2; D is perhaps TRBD1 (6 bases). The CDR3 protein is CASTPGGPYGYTF. In DNA, the CDR3 is TGTGCCAGCACCCCTGGGGGGCCCTATGGCTACACCTTC.